The sequence of this T cell receptor beta chain was determined in a study of control samples from healthy donors and cancer patients. The CDR3 has 14 residues. The V end was cut by 6 bases, the J end by 0 bases, with 9 bases between. The germline CDR1 and CDR2 sequences are WNHNN and SYGVQD (reference sequence). Produced via immunoSEQ multiplex PCR; TCRdb's table is partial and in-frame only. In the table there are roughly 100,000 clones, 80% to 90% of which are singletons. J is TRBJ1-3 and V is TRBV10-1; D gene ambiguous. The TCR originated in a man between 60 and 75 years old with lung cancer. The specimen sequenced was PBMCs. CDR3 bases: TGCGCCAGCAGCCCCGACATCTCTGGAAACACCATATATTTT. Its translation: CASSPDISGNTIYF.